This T cell receptor beta chain was obtained from a study of shared clonotypes between healthy human individuals. Findings and limits, study-wide: In the sorted subsets, rarefaction showed sequencing was incomplete despite large depth.

Between the trimmed V and J ends, which lost 1 base and 10 bases, there was a span of 5 bases. The CDR3 extends over 11 amino acids. Germline values: CDR1 SGHTA, CDR2 FQGNSA. About this clone itself: Its matching antigen is unknown. This CDR3 is also generated by other DNA sequences in the sample.

Naive CD8 populations comprised CD45RO-negative cells positively selected for CCR7, excluding terminally differentiated effector memory CD45RA+ cells. Some clones are missing from TCRdb's copy, which holds only in-frame ones; the method was immunoSEQ multiplex PCR. The sample consists of 2 million to 2.5 million clones, about 95% of them appearing once. The sequence derives from a man aged 18 to 29 in good health. The sequencing input was naive CD8+ T cells sorted from blood. This rearrangement joins TRBV7-2 to TRBJ2-1; D is uncertain. CDR3: CASSLGGEQFF. In nucleotides, the CDR3 is TGTGCCAGCAGCTTAGGGGGAGAGCAGTTCTTC.